Presented here are 15 T cell receptor beta chains from one specimen sequenced in a study of blood T cell repertoires in COVID-19. The method was immunoSEQ multiplex PCR; TCRdb's version includes in-frame clones alone and lacks a portion of them. The sample includes around 200,000 clones, 75% to 90% of them seen just once. The sequenced sample was peripheral blood. Every receptor here comes from a human donor in a cohort sampled during active COVID-19.

The rearrangement links TRBV13 to TRBJ1-4; 7 nucleotides align to TRBD1. Germline V gene lookup returns CDR1 PRHDT and CDR2 FYEKMQ (reference sequence). With 1 base clipped from V and 8 bases from J, the junction kept 13 bases outside the gene matches. The CDR3 consists of 17 residues. CDR3 amino acids: CASSLAPVQGEGEKLFF. The CDR3 bases are TGTGCCAGCAGCTTAGCCCCCGTCCAGGGGGAAGGAGAAAAACTGTTTTTT.

The gene calls are TRBV30 and TRBJ1-4; TRBD1 is a possible D gene (5 bases). This CDR3 is 14 amino acids long. V lost 0 bases to trimming and J lost 7 bases, with 12 bases between them. Germline V CDR1 and CDR2: GTSNPN, SVGIG (reference sequence). The CDR3 DNA reads as TGTGCCTGGAGTGTCGGCAGGGTCGGTGAAAAACTGTTTTTT. Translated, it gives CAWSVGRVGEKLFF.

The chain recombines TRBV6-4 with TRBJ2-1; 15 nucleotides match TRBD2. Germline assignment: CDR1 MRHNA and CDR2 SNTAGT. The J segment lost 0 bases and the V segment lost 2 bases, leaving 8 bases of the junction unmatched. The CDR3 length is 20 residues. CDR3 residues: CASSDPGLAGGGYSYNEQFF. The CDR3 bases are TGTGCCAGCAGTGACCCAGGACTAGCGGGGGGGGGATACTCCTACAATGAGCAGTTCTTC.

V gene TRBV30 combines with J gene TRBJ1-2; unclear D gene. The CDR3 is 14 amino acids. V was cut by 2 bases and J by 4 bases, with 14 bases left in between. The germline V gene has CDR1 GTSNPN and CDR2 SVGIG (reference sequence). Written as DNA, the CDR3 is TGTGCCTGGAGTTACAAGGGAGCGGTCTATGGCTACACCTTC. This gives the protein CAWSYKGAVYGYTF.

The J gene is TRBJ2-5, the V gene TRBV7-2, with 9 bases identical to TRBD2. Germline loops: CDR1 SGHTA, CDR2 FQGNSA. V was clipped by 0 bases and J by 4 bases; unmatched bases: 6. The CDR3 consists of 16 residues. The CDR3 DNA reads TGTGCCAGCAGCTTAGCAGGGGGCGGGAGGGCAGAGACCCAGTACTTC. It encodes CASSLAGGGRAETQYF.

V is TRBV28 and J is TRBJ1-5; TRBD1 agrees at 7 bases. CDR3 length: 15 amino acids. The J segment lost 7 bases and the V segment lost 4 bases, leaving 10 bases of the junction unmatched. Germline assignment: CDR1 MDHEN and CDR2 SYDVKM. The CDR3 DNA sequence: TGTGCCAGCAGTTCCGGGACAGCAACGGTCCAGCCCCAGCATTTT. Its translation: CASSSGTATVQPQHF.

The rearrangement uses TRBV3-1 (or the pseudogene TRBV3-2) and TRBJ2-2; a weak D match, TRBD1 (5 bases). The ends were cut back, 2 bases at V and 0 bases at J, with 10 bases in the middle. CDR1 LGHDT and CDR2 YNNKEL come from the germline V gene (reference sequence). The length of the CDR3 is 16 residues. CDR3: CASSQPRAANTGELFF. The DNA of the CDR3 is TGTGCCAGCAGCCAACCCAGGGCCGCGAACACCGGGGAGCTGTTTTTT.

The genes are TRBV14 and TRBJ1-1, with D possibly TRBD1 on 5 matching bases. V dropped 5 bases and J dropped 6 bases, with 13 bases sitting between them. This CDR3 has 13 residues. Germline CDR1 is SGHDN and CDR2 is FVKESK. The CDR3 DNA reads as TGTGCCAGCAGCTCACAGGAATACGCTGAAGCTTTCTTT. Its protein is CASSSQEYAEAFF. The variable domain in full, with the rest retrieved from reference TRBV14 and TRBJ1-1, is EAGVTQFPSHSVIEKGQTVTLRCDPISGHDNLYWYRRVMGKEIKFLLHFVKESKQDESGMPNNRFLAERTGGTYSTLKVQPAELEDSGVYFCASSSQEYAEAFFGQGTRLTVV.

This clone was found a few times. The gene calls are TRBV6-2 or TRBV6-3 and TRBJ1-2, with TRBD1 matching 7 bases. V shed 6 bases and J 4 bases; nucleotides not matched to a gene: 8. The CDR3 totals 14 residues. Germline V gives CDR1 MNHEY, CDR2 SVGEGT. The CDR3: CASSQDRRAYGYTF. The CDR3 DNA reads as TGTGCCAGCAGCCAGGACAGGAGAGCCTATGGCTACACCTTC.

The chain has TRBV9 and TRBJ1-6; 8 bases match TRBD1. CDR1 and CDR2 (germline): SGDLS, YYNGEE. CDR3 length equals 15 residues. The V and J ends lost 2 bases and 7 bases, in that order; junction bases with no gene match: 5. The CDR3 sequence: CASSVYRDRNSPLHF. The CDR3 DNA reads as TGTGCCAGCAGCGTGTACCGGGACAGGAATTCACCCCTCCACTTT. Variable domain in full (rest from reference TRBV9 and TRBJ1-6): DSGVTQTPKHLITATGQRVTLRCSPRSGDLSVYWYQQSLDQGLQFLIQYYNGEERAKGNILERFSAQQFPDLHSELNLSSLELGDSALYFCASSVYRDRNSPLHFGNGTRLTVT.

J is TRBJ1-2 and V is TRBV3-1 (or the pseudogene TRBV3-2); weak D call: TRBD1 (5 bases). This CDR3 has 13 amino acids. Per the germline V gene, CDR1 is LGHDT and CDR2 is YNNKEL (reference sequence). The germline V and J ends were trimmed by 2 bases and 9 bases, with 13 bases remaining between them. The CDR3 reads CASSQFGGERYTF. The CDR3, as DNA: TGTGCCAGCAGCCAATTCGGAGGGGAGCGCTACACCTTC.

The chain is built from TRBV7-2 and TRBJ2-2, with 7 bases matching TRBD2. The germline gives CDR1 SGHTA, CDR2 FQGNSA. The CDR3 is 16 amino acids. After removal of 0 bases from V and 4 bases from J, the junction contained 5 bases not matched to a gene. CDR3 in DNA: TGTGCCAGCAGCTTAGCTAGCGGGTCTATCACCGGGGAGCTGTTTTTT. It translates to CASSLASGSITGELFF.

The rearrangement uses TRBV9 and TRBJ2-6, with D tentatively TRBD1 (6 bases). The CDR3 covers 15 residues. V gave up 5 bases and J gave up 12 bases, with 21 bases separating them. Germline V gene sequence: CDR1 SGDLS, CDR2 YYNGEE. DNA for the CDR3: TGTGCCAGCAGTCCCCGACAGGCTACTTTGGGCGTCCTGACTTTC. Protein: CASSPRQATLGVLTF.

The V gene is TRBV18, the J gene TRBJ1-6, with D possibly being TRBD1 (6 bases). Germline V CDR1 and CDR2: KGHSH, LQKENI. CDR3 size: 16 residues. V lost 3 bases to trimming and J lost 4 bases, with 13 bases between them. The CDR3 region is CASSPGGGRYNSPLHF. DNA for the CDR3: TGTGCCAGCTCACCTGGGGGGGGCCGATATAATTCACCCCTCCACTTT.

The chain recombines TRBV6-6 with TRBJ1-5; D not resolved. Between the trimmed V and J ends, which lost 5 bases and 4 bases, there was a span of 15 bases. The germline V gene encodes CDR1 MNHNY and CDR2 SVGAGI (reference sequence). This CDR3 is built from 15 residues. The CDR3 bases are TGTGCCAGCAGTCCGAACCCCTCGAGGAATCAGCCCCAGCATTTT. It translates to CASSPNPSRNQPQHF.